What follows are 18 T cell receptor beta chains derived from one specimen sequenced in a study of cytomegalovirus exposure and HLA in healthy donors. The primer mix had 60 Vbeta and 13 Jbeta primers. Using immunoSEQ multiplex PCR, the repertoire was profiled, and TCRdb retains in-frame clones only, with some absent. The sample carries around 50,000 clones, around 50% recorded once. Sequencing input: PBMCs. Receptors originate from a human donor in good health.

The gene calls are TRBV7-3 and TRBJ1-2; 9 bases are a match to TRBD1. The J segment lost 1 base and the V segment lost 5 bases, leaving 8 bases of the junction unmatched. The germline V gene encodes CDR1 SGHTA and CDR2 FQGTGA. The CDR3 runs 16 residues. CDR3 residues: CASSHPGTGSNYGYTF. In DNA form, the CDR3 reads TGTGCCAGCAGCCACCCCGGGACAGGGAGTAACTATGGCTACACCTTC.

This chain joins TRBV6-5 and TRBJ2-2; possible D gene TRBD2, 6 bases. The length of the CDR3 is 14 residues. Germline CDR1 and CDR2: MNHEY and SVGAGI. V was pared by 4 bases and J by 5 bases, with 11 bases between. The chain's CDR3 is CASSLGGRTGELFF. CDR3 DNA sequence: TGTGCCAGCAGTTTAGGAGGGAGAACCGGGGAGCTGTTTTTT.

The V call is TRBV2, the J call TRBJ1-6, with D unclear. This CDR3 has 12 amino acids. The germline V and J ends were trimmed by 9 bases and 7 bases, with 10 bases remaining between them. Germline V gene data show CDR1 as SNHLY and CDR2 as FYNNEI. The CDR3 sequence: CARRVRNSPLHF. The CDR3 region has the DNA TGTGCCAGGAGGGTGAGGAATTCACCCCTCCACTTT.

The chain recombines TRBV5-1 with TRBJ1-1; 9 nucleotides agree with TRBD1. The CDR3 consists of 15 residues. V was clipped by 7 bases and J by 7 bases; unmatched bases: 14. Germline-derived CDR1 and CDR2 are SGHRS and YFSETQ. CDR3 sequence: CASGPGQGRFGEAFF. The CDR3 DNA follows: TGCGCCAGCGGTCCGGGACAGGGTAGGTTCGGTGAAGCTTTCTTT.

The rearrangement joins TRBV5-1 to TRBJ2-7; D not resolved. This CDR3 comprises 14 residues. Trimming pared 1 base from V and 2 bases from J, leaving 10 bases between. Germline V gives CDR1 SGHRS, CDR2 YFSETQ. This chain's CDR3 is CASSLYEFPYEQYF. CDR3 in DNA: TGCGCCAGCAGCTTGTATGAGTTTCCCTACGAGCAGTACTTC.

This clone was seen repeatedly, ten times or more. The V gene is TRBV7-2, the J gene TRBJ2-2; 7 nucleotides agree with TRBD1. The CDR3 length is 15 residues. Losses at the gene ends were 0 bases for V and 4 bases for J; bases not matched to a gene: 2. Germline V gene lookup returns CDR1 SGHTA and CDR2 FQGNSA. The CDR3: CASSLARTGTGELFF. The CDR3 DNA reads TGTGCCAGCAGCTTAGCAAGGACAGGCACCGGGGAGCTGTTTTTT.

The J gene is TRBJ2-2, the V gene TRBV28; 9 bases match TRBD2. CDR3 size: 15 residues. Germline CDR1 is MDHEN and CDR2 is SYDVKM. V lost 8 bases to trimming and J lost 4 bases; unmatched junction nucleotides: 8. The CDR3 loop is CASGRGGRITGELFF. The CDR3 DNA follows: TGTGCCAGCGGGCGGGGGGGCCGAATCACCGGGGAGCTGTTTTTT. Based on the CDR3 plus reference TRBV28 and TRBJ2-2, the full variable domain is DVKVTQSSRYLVKRTGEKVFLECVQDMDHENMFWYRQDPGLGLRLIYFSYDVKMKEKGDIPEGYSVSREKKERFSLILESASTNQTSMYLCASGRGGRITGELFFGEGSRLTVL.

The V call is TRBV18, the J call TRBJ2-1, with a tentative D call TRBD2 (5 bases). With 4 bases removed from V and 4 bases from J, the gap between germline ends came to 14 bases. This CDR3 comprises 15 residues. Germline CDR1 and CDR2: KGHSH and LQKENI. CDR3 amino acids: CASSRRQERYNEQFF. DNA for the CDR3: TGTGCCAGCTCACGGAGGCAGGAGCGTTACAATGAGCAGTTCTTC.

V and J are TRBV7-9 and TRBJ2-7; D is ambiguous. Germline V CDR1 and CDR2: SEHNR, FQNEAQ (reference sequence). This CDR3 has 13 residues. V lost 5 bases to trimming and J lost 2 bases, with 10 bases between them. In DNA form, the CDR3 reads TGTGCCAGCAGCCATACCGCGACCTACGAGCAGTACTTC. Translating it yields CASSHTATYEQYF.

This clone has just a few counts. The chain couples TRBV5-4 to TRBJ1-2; D unclear. The V gene lost 4 bases and the J gene lost 4 bases, with 17 bases spanning the gap. Per germline, CDR1 SGHNT and CDR2 YYREEE (reference sequence). The CDR3 totals 15 residues. This CDR3 is CASSPHGIPLYGYTF. CDR3 DNA sequence: TGTGCCAGCAGCCCCCACGGGATCCCACTCTATGGCTACACCTTC.

The chain is built from TRBV6-4 and TRBJ2-2; TRBD2 agrees at 7 bases. Germline V lookup: CDR1 MRHNA, CDR2 SNTAGT. Losses at the gene ends were 3 bases for V and 2 bases for J; bases not matched to a gene: 3. This CDR3 comprises 15 residues. Here the CDR3 DNA reads TGTGCCAGCAGTGAATCTAGCGGAAACACCGGGGAGCTGTTTTTT. This encodes CASSESSGNTGELFF.

This sequence joins TRBV29-1 and TRBJ2-2; possibly TRBD1 for D (5 bases). The CDR3 contains 13 residues. V lost 3 bases to trimming and J lost 0 bases, with 5 bases between them. The V gene's germline CDR1 is SQVTM and CDR2 ANQGSEA. The CDR3 loop reads CSVDRANTGELFF. The CDR3 nucleotides read TGCAGCGTTGACAGGGCGAACACCGGGGAGCTGTTTTTT.

V usage is TRBV18 and J usage is TRBJ2-1; 9 bases fit TRBD1. Germline V gene sequence: CDR1 KGHSH, CDR2 LQKENI. Losses at the gene ends were 3 bases for V and 16 bases for J; bases not matched to a gene: 7. CDR3 length: 12 residues. In DNA, the CDR3 is TGTGCCAGCTCACCTGATACAGGGGGCCGTTTCTTC. It yields the protein CASSPDTGGRFF.

V gene TRBV7-3 combines with J gene TRBJ2-2; tentative D call: TRBD2 (6 bases). Trimming cost V 4 bases and J 1 base, with 7 bases left between them. The CDR3 covers 14 residues. Germline assignment: CDR1 SGHTA and CDR2 FQGTGA. In DNA, the CDR3 is TGTGCCAGCAGCTCCGGGGGGAACACCGGGGAGCTGTTTTTT. It encodes CASSSGGNTGELFF.

The chain employs TRBV29-1 and TRBJ1-2; D possibly corresponds to TRBD1 (6 bases). Trimming removed 3 bases at V and 7 bases at J, with 24 bases between. The CDR3 loop spans 16 amino acids. Germline assignment: CDR1 SQVTM and CDR2 ANQGSEA. The chain's CDR3 is CSVEGQGIPLSFGYTF. The CDR3 region has the DNA TGCAGCGTTGAGGGGCAGGGGATCCCCTTATCTTTTGGCTACACCTTC.

The chain carries TRBV19 and TRBJ1-1; D is possibly TRBD1 (6 bases). This CDR3 contains 15 residues. V dropped 6 bases and J dropped 0 bases, with 14 bases sitting between them. Germline lookup yields CDR1 LNHDA and CDR2 SQIVND (reference sequence). The CDR3 DNA sequence: TGTGCCAGTAGGGCGGGGGCAGGCTTGAACACTGAAGCTTTCTTT. Translating it yields CASRAGAGLNTEAFF.

CDR3 DNA sequence: TGCGCCAGCAGCGTAGCTAGCGGCTTCACCGGGGATACGCAGTATTTT. Translated: CASSVASGFTGDTQYF. The gene calls are TRBV5-1 and TRBJ2-3; TRBD2 matches at 7 bases. The CDR3 extends over 16 amino acids. J lost 6 bases, V lost 4 bases, and 14 bases had no gene match. Germline V lookup: CDR1 SGHRS, CDR2 YFSETQ.

This sequence joins TRBV7-2 and TRBJ2-7, with 9 bases lining up with TRBD2. The germline CDR1 and CDR2 sequences are SGHTA and FQGNSA. This CDR3 is built from 14 residues. Germline trimming cut 5 bases from V and 2 bases from J; bases unmatched to any gene: 4. As DNA, the CDR3 is TGTGCCAGCAGCCAGACTAGCGGCCCCTACGAGCAGTACTTC. As protein: CASSQTSGPYEQYF.